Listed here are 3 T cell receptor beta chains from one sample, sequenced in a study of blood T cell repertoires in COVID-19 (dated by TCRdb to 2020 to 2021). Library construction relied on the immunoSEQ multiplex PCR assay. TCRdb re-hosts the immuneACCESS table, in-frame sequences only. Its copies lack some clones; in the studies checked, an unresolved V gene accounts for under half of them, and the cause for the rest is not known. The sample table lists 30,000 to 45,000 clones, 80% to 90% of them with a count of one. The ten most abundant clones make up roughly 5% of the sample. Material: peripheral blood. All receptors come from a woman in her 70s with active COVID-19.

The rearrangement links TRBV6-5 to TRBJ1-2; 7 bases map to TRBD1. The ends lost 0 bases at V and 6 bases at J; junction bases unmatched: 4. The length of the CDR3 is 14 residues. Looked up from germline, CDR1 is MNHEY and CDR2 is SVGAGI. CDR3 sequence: CASSYSGQLHGYTF. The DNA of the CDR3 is TGTGCCAGCAGTTACTCGGGACAGCTCCATGGCTACACCTTC.

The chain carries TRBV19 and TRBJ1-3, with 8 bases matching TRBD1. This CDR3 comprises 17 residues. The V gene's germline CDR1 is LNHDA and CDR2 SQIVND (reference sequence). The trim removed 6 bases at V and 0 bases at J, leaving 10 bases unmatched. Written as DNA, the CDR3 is TGTGCCAGTAGCCCTACTCGGACAGGGTACTCTGGAAACACCATATATTTT. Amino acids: CASSPTRTGYSGNTIYF.

In DNA, the CDR3 is TGTGCCAGCAGCTTCCGTTCGGGGGGACAAGAGACCCAGTACTTC. Encoded protein: CASSFRSGGQETQYF. The chain carries TRBV11-3 and TRBJ2-5; 7 bases fit TRBD2. Trimming at V came to 3 bases and at J to 2 bases, leaving 6 bases not matched to a gene. The CDR3 is made up of 15 amino acids. Germline lookup yields CDR1 SGHNT and CDR2 YENEEA. The full variable domain, completed using reference TRBV11-3 and TRBJ2-5, is EAGVVQSPRYKIIEKKQPVAFWCNPISGHNTLYWYLQNLGQGPELLIRYENEEAVDDSQLPKDRFSAERLKGVDSTLKIQPAELGDSAVYLCASSFRSGGQETQYFGPGTRLLVL.